One sample yielded the 23 T cell receptor beta chains listed below, sequenced in a study of regulatory T cells in long-lasting Graves disease (dated by TCRdb to the early 2020s). The intended sense of this specimen's time point label: newly diagnosed GD, antithyroid drugs for less than 3 months. For both TCR sequencing and RNA sequencing, RNA was extracted from PBMCs using TRIzol. Preparation of the library involved multiplex PCR. TCRdb names Illumina HiSeq 4000 as the instrument used. iRepertoire HTBI primers and Arm-PCR amplification of CDR3 regions were used to construct TCR beta libraries. TCRdb reprocessing: public reads trimmed at Q25 with fastp, clones called with MiXCR, in-frame beta chains kept. Under each unique CDR3 protein, matching rows form one entry showing the most common genes and DNA. The sample table lists 200,000 to 250,000 distinct CDR3 sequences, roughly 21% of them with a count of one. Clones ranked in the top ten supply roughly 13% of the sample.

The sequences come from peripheral blood mononuclear cells (PBMCs), collected at new diagnosis, from a patient treated with antithyroid drugs. Receptors originate from a female donor with Graves disease.

This clonotype was recorded many times. The rearrangement uses TRBV5-5 and TRBJ2-7; D is unclear. With 4 bases removed from V and 4 bases from J, the gap between germline ends came to 3 bases. The V gene's germline CDR1 is SGHKS and CDR2 YYEKEE (reference sequence). The CDR3 sequence is 10 residues long. The CDR3: CASSTYEQYF. CDR3 nucleotide sequence: TGTGCCAGCAGCACTTACGAGCAGTACTTC.

This clonotype was seen at least ten times. This chain connects TRBV4-2 to TRBJ2-1; D gene unclear. This CDR3 has 15 amino acids. V lost 0 bases and J 6 bases, leaving 12 bases between the germline ends. Germline V lookup: CDR1 LGHNA, CDR2 YNFKEQ. The CDR3 sequence is CASSQERQVANEQFF. CDR3 in DNA: TGTGCCAGCAGCCAAGAACGCCAGGTTGCCAATGAGCAGTTCTTC.

This clonotype showed up many times. J is TRBJ2-3 and V is TRBV12-3 or TRBV12-4; 11 bases line up with TRBD1. The DNA end is a closer match to TRBJ2-7, so the J assignment may be wrong. The CDR3 runs to 14 residues. CDR3 coding DNA: TGTGCCAGCAGAAGTGGACAGGGGGCGACCGAGCAGTACTTC. It codes for CASRSGQGATEQYF.

The J gene is TRBJ2-7, the V gene TRBV15; D perhaps matches TRBD1 (6 bases). V dropped 3 bases and J dropped 6 bases, with 12 bases sitting between them. Germline CDR1 reads LNHNV; CDR2 reads YYDKDF (reference sequence). This CDR3 has 13 residues. The CDR3 bases are TGTGCCACCAGCAGCTCTAACAGGGCCGAGCAGTACTTC. It yields the protein CATSSSNRAEQYF.

Notes on this clonotype: A clone one base away is much larger, so this may be a read error. This chain connects TRBV2 to TRBJ1-6; TRBD1 aligns across 9 bases. The CDR3 loop spans 13 amino acids. The J segment lost 8 bases and the V segment lost 4 bases, leaving 0 bases of the junction unmatched. Looked up from germline, CDR1 is SNHLY and CDR2 is FYNNEI. Written as DNA, the CDR3 is TGTGCCAGCAGTGGGACAGGGGATTCACCCCTCCACTTT. It translates to CASSGTGDSPLHF.

This clonotype occurred many times. This chain links TRBV2 with TRBJ2-7; TRBD2 might be the D (6 bases). The V end lost 6 bases, the J end lost 0 bases, and 12 bases lay between the germline ends. The CDR3 spans 14 residues. CDR1 SNHLY and CDR2 FYNNEI come from the germline V gene. For the CDR3, the DNA is TGTGCCAGCAGACTGCGGGACCTCTCCTACGAGCAGTACTTC. Its protein is CASRLRDLSYEQYF.

This clonotype was seen repeatedly, ten times or more. The rearrangement joins TRBV30 to TRBJ1-5, with 11 bases identical to TRBD1. The germline gives CDR1 GTSNPN, CDR2 SVGIG (reference sequence). The length of the CDR3 is 14 residues. The CDR3 sequence is CGIGQGASNQPQHF. The CDR3 DNA follows: TGTGGAATTGGACAGGGGGCGAGCAATCAGCCCCAGCATTTT.

This clonotype appeared many times. The chain carries TRBV5-1 and TRBJ1-1; possibly TRBD1 for D (6 bases). Germline assignment: CDR1 SGHRS and CDR2 YFSETQ. V lost 1 base and J 10 bases, leaving 20 bases between the germline ends. This CDR3 contains 15 residues. CDR3 nucleotide sequence: TGCGCCAGCAGCTTGACCCCACAGGGTATGGCATCAGCTTTCTTT. This translates into CASSLTPQGMASAFF.

Details on this clonotype: This could be a read error, since a much larger clone is one nucleotide away. The chain uses TRBV30 and TRBJ2-4; 9 bases map to TRBD2. The DNA end lines up better with TRBJ2-1; the J call may be wrong. This CDR3 is 13 amino acids long. Per germline, CDR1 GTSNPN and CDR2 SVGIG (reference sequence). The CDR3, as DNA: TGTGCCTGGAGGCGGGAGGGTGGCAGTGAGCAGTTCTTC. It specifies CAWRREGGSEQFF.

This clonotype was counted ten times or more. This chain links TRBV7-9 with TRBJ1-5; D uncertain. The V and J ends lost 4 bases and 4 bases respectively, with 5 bases between them. Germline V CDR1 and CDR2: SEHNR, FQNEAQ (reference sequence). The CDR3 is 12 residues long. The CDR3 here is CASSSPNQPQHF. DNA of the CDR3: TGTGCCAGCAGCTCACCTAATCAGCCCCAGCATTTT.

This clonotype was observed a few times. This sequence joins TRBV6-5 and TRBJ1-2; no firm D call. The CDR3 has 16 residues. V dropped 2 bases and J dropped 0 bases, with 13 bases sitting between them. Germline V CDR1 and CDR2: MNHEY, SVGAGI. The CDR3 spells CASSYMAGPTNYGYTF. The DNA of the CDR3 is TGTGCCAGCAGTTACATGGCAGGACCTACTAACTATGGCTACACCTTC.

This clonotype was recorded at least ten times. The germline gene is not matched at one end of the junction; a read error may be the cause. The chain combines TRBV12-3 or TRBV12-4 with TRBJ2-1, with a possible D match to TRBD2 (5 bases). The CDR3 is 11 amino acids. CDR3 amino acids: CASSYSGFEDF. The CDR3 DNA is TGTGCCAGCAGTTACTCGGGGTTCGAGGACTTC.

This clonotype was recorded many times. This chain links TRBV30 with TRBJ1-1, with 8 bases identical to TRBD1. Germline V gene sequence: CDR1 GTSNPN, CDR2 SVGIG (reference sequence). Trimming at V came to 5 bases and at J to 10 bases, leaving 6 bases not matched to a gene. This CDR3 has 11 residues. CDR3 region: CAWGKQGAAFF. The CDR3 DNA follows: TGTGCCTGGGGAAAGCAGGGGGCAGCTTTCTTT.

This clonotype showed up many times. The chain is built from TRBV2 and TRBJ1-6; tentative D call: TRBD1 (5 bases). Per the germline V gene, CDR1 is SNHLY and CDR2 is FYNNEI. With 4 bases removed from V and 6 bases from J, the gap between germline ends came to 10 bases. CDR3 length: 14 residues. DNA of the CDR3: TGTGCCAGCAGTGTCAGGGTTGGTAATTCACCCCTCCACTTT. Its protein product is CASSVRVGNSPLHF.

This clonotype has at least ten counts. The chain is built from TRBV7-8 and TRBJ1-4; 10 positions agree with TRBD1. The CDR3 runs to 19 residues. Germline values: CDR1 SGHVS, CDR2 FQNEAQ. V was clipped by 6 bases and J by 6 bases; unmatched bases: 19. The CDR3 region is CASSRVRLGQGPRDEKLFF. The DNA of the CDR3 is TGTGCCAGCAGTCGCGTCCGTTTGGGACAGGGGCCCCGGGATGAAAAACTGTTTTTT.

This clonotype has at least ten counts. The chain carries TRBV6-2 or TRBV6-3 and TRBJ2-2; D unclear. Deletions cut 3 bases from V and 2 bases from J, with 7 bases between. CDR3 length: 14 residues. Germline CDR1 reads MNHEY; CDR2 reads SVGEGT. The CDR3 DNA follows: TGTGCCAGCAGTTATAGCAGTAACACCGGGGAGCTGTTTTTT. This sequence encodes CASSYSSNTGELFF.

This clonotype was detected ten times or more. V usage is TRBV11-1 and J usage is TRBJ2-2; TRBD1 matches 8 bases. Germline CDR1 and CDR2: SGHAT and FQDESV (reference sequence). This CDR3 comprises 19 residues. Unmatched junction bases numbered 21, after V lost 5 bases and J lost 7 bases. CDR3 nucleotides: TGTGCCAGCAGCGGGGGAACAAGGAGGGCCGACAGGGGCGTCGGGGAGCTGTTTTTT. Translation: CASSGGTRRADRGVGELFF.

There are a few counts of this clonotype. Sequence at one end of the junction differs from germline and may be a read error. The rearrangement uses TRBV4-3 and TRBJ2-1; TRBD2 aligns across 8 bases. The CDR3 is made up of 15 amino acids. The germline gives CDR1 LGHNA, CDR2 YSLEER. The CDR3 sequence is CASSPGGNSYNKQFF. CDR3 DNA: TGCGCCAGCAGCCCGGGGGGGAACTCCTACAATAAGCAGTTCTTC.

The CDR3 sequence: CASSETSGGGEQYF. CDR3 coding DNA: TGCGCCAGCAGCGAGACTAGCGGGGGTGGCGAGCAGTACTTC. The chain carries TRBV5-1 and TRBJ2-7; TRBD2 matches 12 bases. The CDR3 spans 14 residues. Unmatched junction bases numbered 5, after V lost 4 bases and J lost 6 bases. In germline, CDR1 is SGHRS, CDR2 YFSETQ.

The rearrangement uses TRBV12-3 or TRBV12-4 and TRBJ2-7; 7 bases match TRBD2. The V segment lost 5 bases and the J segment 2 bases; nucleotides outside the gene matches: 12. The CDR3 loop spans 16 amino acids. CDR3: CASSPVTSDLPYEQYF. As DNA, the CDR3 is TGTGCCAGCAGTCCAGTAACTAGCGATCTACCCTACGAGCAGTACTTC.

The sample holds many counts of this clonotype. The chain uses TRBV12-5 and TRBJ2-2; TRBD1 is a possible D gene (5 bases). The CDR3 sequence is 15 residues long. Germline-derived CDR1 and CDR2 are LGHNT and FRNRAP. The V gene lost 7 bases and the J gene lost 4 bases, with 16 bases spanning the gap. The DNA of the CDR3 is TGTGCTAGTGCTCACAGGAGTACGGGCACCGGGGAGCTGTTTTTT. Amino acids: CASAHRSTGTGELFF. Full variable domain (missing parts from reference TRBV12-5 and TRBJ2-2): DARVTQTPRHKVTEMGQEVTMRCQPILGHNTVFWYRQTMMQGLELLAYFRNRAPLDDSGMPKDRFSAEMPDATLATLKIQPSEPRDSAVYFCASAHRSTGTGELFFGEGSRLTVL.

This clonotype was detected ten times or more. This chain joins TRBV7-9 and TRBJ2-7, with D unclear. CDR3 length: 14 amino acids. Germline-derived CDR1 and CDR2 are SEHNR and FQNEAQ (reference sequence). Trimming cost V 3 bases and J 0 bases, with 9 bases left between them. Written as DNA, the CDR3 is TGTGCCAGCAGCTTGGCTAGACACTCCTACGAGCAGTACTTC. Translation gives CASSLARHSYEQYF. Full variable domain (outside the CDR3, taken from reference TRBV7-9 and TRBJ2-7): DTGVSQNPRHKITKRGQNVTFRCDPISEHNRLYWYRQTLGQGPEFLTYFQNEAQLEKSRLLSDRFSAERPKGSFSTLEIQRTEQGDSAMYLCASSLARHSYEQYFGPGTRLTVT.

This clonotype came up a few times. In nucleotides, the CDR3 is TGTGCCACCAGCAGAGATAGCATTGCCGGGGCCAACGTCCTGACTTTC. Protein sequence: CATSRDSIAGANVLTF. The chain joins TRBV15 to TRBJ2-6; D gene ambiguous. Germline CDR1 is LNHNV and CDR2 is YYDKDF (reference sequence). The CDR3 totals 16 residues. Deletions cut 0 bases from V and 4 bases from J, with 10 bases between.